This T cell receptor (beta chain) stems from a study of blood T cells in healthy people across ages. This clonotype was observed a few times. Roughly 10 milliliters was the volume of peripheral blood drawn from each donor. Primers used in a second PCR of about 7 to 12 cycles were a sample-barcoded 5' primer and a J-beta primer mix. In TCRdb, the 5' RACE reads were re-called with MiXCR into one record per CDR3 protein. This sample yields around 2 million distinct CDR3 sequences, of which around 42% are seen a single time; about 23% belongs to the top ten. Germline V gene lookup returns CDR1 SGHTA and CDR2 FQGNSA. Between the trimmed V and J ends, which lost 0 bases and 0 bases, there was a span of 7 bases. This CDR3 region has 15 residues.

What was sequenced was blood. The chain links TRBV7-2 to TRBJ2-3; the D gene is possibly TRBD1 (5 bases). The sequence was obtained from a human donor in good health. CDR3 protein: CASSLARQSTDTQYF. CDR3 DNA: TGTGCCAGCAGCTTAGCTAGACAGAGCACAGATACGCAGTATTTT.